This TCR beta chain was documented in a study of shared clonotypes between healthy human individuals. Findings of the study overall: Lower generation probabilities were found for non-shared clonotypes than for those shared by all four donors. Larger estimated richness was generally recorded for naive subsets relative to memory subsets.

As concerns this clone: Its antigen is unidentified.

Clones were sequenced by immunoSEQ multiplex PCR, and TCRdb holds only the in-frame ones, with some missing. Of 600,000 to 700,000 clones listed, around 78% were seen once; the top ten hold around 1.8%. There are 13 residues in the CDR3. Germline V gives CDR1 SGHRS, CDR2 YFSETQ. Trimming shortened V by 2 bases and J by 3 bases, and 9 bases separated the two germline ends. This chain joins TRBV5-1 and TRBJ2-7; D remains unclear. This TCR was recovered from a woman aged 25 to 45 in good health. Sequenced: memory CD4+ T cells sorted from blood. Regarding subset: CD45RA-negative fraction. The chain's CDR3 is CASSLPPLYEQYF. In nucleotides, the CDR3 is TGCGCCAGCAGCTTACCTCCCCTCTACGAGCAGTACTTC.